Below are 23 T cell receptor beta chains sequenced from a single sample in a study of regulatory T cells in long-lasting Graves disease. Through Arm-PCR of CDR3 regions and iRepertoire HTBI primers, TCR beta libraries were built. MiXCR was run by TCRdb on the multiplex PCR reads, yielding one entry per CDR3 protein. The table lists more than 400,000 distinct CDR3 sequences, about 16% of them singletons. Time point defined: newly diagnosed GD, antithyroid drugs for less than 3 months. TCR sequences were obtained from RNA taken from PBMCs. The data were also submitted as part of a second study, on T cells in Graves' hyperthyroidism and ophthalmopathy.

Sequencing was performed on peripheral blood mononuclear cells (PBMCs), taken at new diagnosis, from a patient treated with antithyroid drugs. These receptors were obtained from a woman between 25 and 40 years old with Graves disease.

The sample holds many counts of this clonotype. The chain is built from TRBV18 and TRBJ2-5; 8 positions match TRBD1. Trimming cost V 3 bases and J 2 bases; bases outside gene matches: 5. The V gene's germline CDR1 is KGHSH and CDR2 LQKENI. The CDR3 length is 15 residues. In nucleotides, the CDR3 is TGTGCCAGCTCACCGGACAGGGCGAGACAAGAGACCCAGTACTTC. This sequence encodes CASSPDRARQETQYF. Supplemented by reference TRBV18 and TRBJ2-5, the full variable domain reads NAGVMQNPRHLVRRRGQEARLRCSPMKGHSHVYWYRQLPEEGLKFMVYLQKENIIDESGMPKERFSAEFPKEGPSILRIQQVVRGDSAAYFCASSPDRARQETQYFGPGTRLLVL.

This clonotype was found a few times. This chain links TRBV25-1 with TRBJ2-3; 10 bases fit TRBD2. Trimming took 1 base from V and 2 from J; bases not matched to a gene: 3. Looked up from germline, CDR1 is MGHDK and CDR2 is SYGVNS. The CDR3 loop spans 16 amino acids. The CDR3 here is CASSESSGRYTDTQYF. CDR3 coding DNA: TGTGCCAGCAGTGAATCTAGCGGGAGATACACAGATACGCAGTATTTT.

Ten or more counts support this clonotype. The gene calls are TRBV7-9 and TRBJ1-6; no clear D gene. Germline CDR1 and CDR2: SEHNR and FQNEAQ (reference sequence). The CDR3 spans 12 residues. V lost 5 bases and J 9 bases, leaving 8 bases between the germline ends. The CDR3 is CASSPAGSPLHF. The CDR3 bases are TGTGCCAGCAGCCCCGCGGGTTCACCCCTCCACTTT. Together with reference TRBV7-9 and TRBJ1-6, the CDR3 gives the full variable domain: DTGVSQNPRHKITKRGQNVTFRCDPISEHNRLYWYRQTLGQGPEFLTYFQNEAQLEKSRLLSDRFSAERPKGSFSTLEIQRTEQGDSAMYLCASSPAGSPLHFGNGTRLTVT.

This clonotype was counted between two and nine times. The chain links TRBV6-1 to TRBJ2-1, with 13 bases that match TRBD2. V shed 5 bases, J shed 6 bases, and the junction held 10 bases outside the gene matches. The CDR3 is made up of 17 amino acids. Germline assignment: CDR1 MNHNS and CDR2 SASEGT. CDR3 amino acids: CASSTTSGRALLNEQFF. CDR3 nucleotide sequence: TGTGCCAGCAGTACTACTAGCGGGAGGGCCCTTCTCAATGAGCAGTTCTTC.

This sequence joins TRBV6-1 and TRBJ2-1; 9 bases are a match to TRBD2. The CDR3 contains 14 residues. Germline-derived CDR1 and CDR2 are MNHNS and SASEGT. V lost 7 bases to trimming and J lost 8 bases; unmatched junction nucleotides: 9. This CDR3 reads CASKRREGPDEQFF. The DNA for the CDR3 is TGTGCCAGCAAACGGCGGGAGGGCCCCGATGAGCAGTTCTTC.

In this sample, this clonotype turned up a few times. CDR3 bases: TGTGCCAGCAGCCGTGGACAGCCGGGGACTGAAGCTTTCTTT. It yields the protein CASSRGQPGTEAFF. The V and J genes are TRBV12-3 or TRBV12-4 and TRBJ1-1; TRBD1 is a possible D gene (6 bases). V dropped 6 bases and J dropped 5 bases, with 16 bases sitting between them. The CDR3 extends over 14 amino acids.

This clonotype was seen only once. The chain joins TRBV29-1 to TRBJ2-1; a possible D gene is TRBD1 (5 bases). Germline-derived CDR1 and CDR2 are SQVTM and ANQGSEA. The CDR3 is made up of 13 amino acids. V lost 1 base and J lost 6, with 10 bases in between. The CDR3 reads CSVEGGLSNEQFF. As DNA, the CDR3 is TGCAGCGTTGAAGGGGGCCTTAGCAATGAGCAGTTCTTC.

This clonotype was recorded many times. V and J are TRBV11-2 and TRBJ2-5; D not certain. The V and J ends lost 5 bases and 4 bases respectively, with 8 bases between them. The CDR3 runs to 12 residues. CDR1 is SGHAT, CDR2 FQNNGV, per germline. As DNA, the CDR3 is TGTGCCAGCAGCCTTATGGCAGAGACCCAGTACTTC. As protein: CASSLMAETQYF.

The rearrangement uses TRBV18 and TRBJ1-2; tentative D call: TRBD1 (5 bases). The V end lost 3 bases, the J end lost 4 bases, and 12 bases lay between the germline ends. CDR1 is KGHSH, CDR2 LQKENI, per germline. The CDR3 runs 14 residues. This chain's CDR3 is CASSPNNRIYGYTF. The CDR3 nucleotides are TGTGCCAGCTCACCGAACAACAGGATCTATGGCTACACCTTC.

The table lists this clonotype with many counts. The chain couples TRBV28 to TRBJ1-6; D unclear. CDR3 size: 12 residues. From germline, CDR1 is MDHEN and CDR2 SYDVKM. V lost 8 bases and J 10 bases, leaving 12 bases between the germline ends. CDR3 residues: CASGKGKSPLHF. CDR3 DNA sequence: TGTGCCAGCGGCAAAGGGAAATCACCCCTCCACTTT.

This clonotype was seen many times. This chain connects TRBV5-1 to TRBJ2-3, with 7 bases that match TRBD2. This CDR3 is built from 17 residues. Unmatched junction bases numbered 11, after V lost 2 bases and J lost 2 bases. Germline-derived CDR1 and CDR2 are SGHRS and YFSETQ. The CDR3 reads CASSFVGGRAPTDTQYF. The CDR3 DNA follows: TGCGCCAGCAGCTTCGTGGGCGGGAGAGCCCCCACAGATACGCAGTATTTT.

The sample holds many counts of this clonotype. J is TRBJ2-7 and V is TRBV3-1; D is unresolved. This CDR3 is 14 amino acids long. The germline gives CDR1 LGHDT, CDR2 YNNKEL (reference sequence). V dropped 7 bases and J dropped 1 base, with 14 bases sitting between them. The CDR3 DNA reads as TGTGCCAGCAAACCCACGGACGGATCCTACGAGCAGTACTTC. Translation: CASKPTDGSYEQYF.

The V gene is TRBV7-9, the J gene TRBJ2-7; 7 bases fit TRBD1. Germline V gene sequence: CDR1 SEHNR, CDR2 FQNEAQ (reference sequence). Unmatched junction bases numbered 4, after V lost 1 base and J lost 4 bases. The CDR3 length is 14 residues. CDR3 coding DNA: TGTGCCAGCAGCTTAGTGACAGGGAGATACGAGCAGTACTTC. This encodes CASSLVTGRYEQYF.

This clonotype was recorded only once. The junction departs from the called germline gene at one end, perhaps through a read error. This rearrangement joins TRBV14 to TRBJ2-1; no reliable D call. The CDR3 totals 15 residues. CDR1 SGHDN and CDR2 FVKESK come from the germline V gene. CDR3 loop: CAGSLYGSQYNEQFF. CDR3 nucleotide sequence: TGTGCCGGCAGCCTCTATGGCAGCCAATACAATGAGCAGTTCTTC.

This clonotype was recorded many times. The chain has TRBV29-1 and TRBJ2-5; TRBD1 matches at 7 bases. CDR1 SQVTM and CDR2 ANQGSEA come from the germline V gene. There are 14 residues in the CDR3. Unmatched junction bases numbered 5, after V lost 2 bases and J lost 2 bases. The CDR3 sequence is CSVEIPGQQETQYF. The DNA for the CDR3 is TGCAGCGTTGAAATACCGGGACAGCAAGAGACCCAGTACTTC.

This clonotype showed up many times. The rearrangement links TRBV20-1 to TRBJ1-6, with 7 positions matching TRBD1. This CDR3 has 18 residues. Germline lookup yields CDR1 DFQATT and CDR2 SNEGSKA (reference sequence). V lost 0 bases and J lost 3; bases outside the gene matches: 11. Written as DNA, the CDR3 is TGCAGTGCTAGAGAGTTAGGGGACAGCGGATACTATAATTCACCCCTCCACTTT. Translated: CSARELGDSGYYNSPLHF.

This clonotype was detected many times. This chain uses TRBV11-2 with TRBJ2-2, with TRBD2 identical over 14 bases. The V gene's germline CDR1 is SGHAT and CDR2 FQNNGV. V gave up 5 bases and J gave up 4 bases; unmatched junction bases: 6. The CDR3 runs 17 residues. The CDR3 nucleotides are TGTGCCAGCAGCCCGACTAGCGGGGGGGGGAGCACCGGGGAGCTGTTTTTT. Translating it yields CASSPTSGGGSTGELFF.

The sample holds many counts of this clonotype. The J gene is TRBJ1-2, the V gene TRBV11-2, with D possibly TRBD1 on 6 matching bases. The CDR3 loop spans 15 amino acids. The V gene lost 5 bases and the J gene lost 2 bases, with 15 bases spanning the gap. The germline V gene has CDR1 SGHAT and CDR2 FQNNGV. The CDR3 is CASSLWGQSNYGYTF. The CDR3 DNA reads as TGTGCCAGCAGCCTTTGGGGACAATCGAACTATGGCTACACCTTC.

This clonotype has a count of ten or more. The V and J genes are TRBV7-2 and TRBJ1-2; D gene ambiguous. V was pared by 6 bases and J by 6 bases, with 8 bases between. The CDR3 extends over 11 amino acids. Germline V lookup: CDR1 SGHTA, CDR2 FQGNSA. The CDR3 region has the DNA TGTGCCAGCAGAGGGATGGATGGCTACACCTTC. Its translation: CASRGMDGYTF.

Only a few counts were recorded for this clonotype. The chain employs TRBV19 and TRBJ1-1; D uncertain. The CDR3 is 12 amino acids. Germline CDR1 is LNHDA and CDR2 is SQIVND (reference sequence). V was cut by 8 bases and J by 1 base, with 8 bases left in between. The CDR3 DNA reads TGTGCCAGTGTGTCGGGGAACACTGAAGCTTTCTTT. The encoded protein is CASVSGNTEAFF.

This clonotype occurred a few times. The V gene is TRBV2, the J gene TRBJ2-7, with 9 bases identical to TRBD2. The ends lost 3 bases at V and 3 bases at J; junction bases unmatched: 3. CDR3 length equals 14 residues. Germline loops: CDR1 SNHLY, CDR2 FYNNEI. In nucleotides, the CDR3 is TGTGCCAGCAGTGATCTAGCGGGACGCTACGAGCAGTACTTC. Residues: CASSDLAGRYEQYF.

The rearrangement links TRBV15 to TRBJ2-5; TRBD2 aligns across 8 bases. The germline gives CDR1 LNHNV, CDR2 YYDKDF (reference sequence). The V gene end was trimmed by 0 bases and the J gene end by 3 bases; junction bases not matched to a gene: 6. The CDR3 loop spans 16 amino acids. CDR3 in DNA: TGTGCCACCAGCAGAGATTCGGCGGGAGGAGAAGAGACCCAGTACTTC. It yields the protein CATSRDSAGGEETQYF.

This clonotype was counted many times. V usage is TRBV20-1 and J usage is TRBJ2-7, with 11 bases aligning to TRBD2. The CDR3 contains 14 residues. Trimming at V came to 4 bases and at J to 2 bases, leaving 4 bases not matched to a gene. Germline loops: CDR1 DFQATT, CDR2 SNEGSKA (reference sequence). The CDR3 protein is CSATGTSGAYEQYF. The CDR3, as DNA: TGCAGTGCTACCGGGACTAGCGGTGCCTACGAGCAGTACTTC.